What follows are 8 T cell receptor beta chains derived from one specimen sequenced in a study of graft-versus-host responses after intestinal transplantation. Responders that carried the CFSE label, roughly 200,000 of them, were plated with roughly 200,000 irradiated, violet-dye-labeled stimulator cells. Produced via immunoSEQ multiplex PCR; TCRdb's table is partial and in-frame only. The profile covers 5,000 to 6,500 clones, with approximately 31% appearing a single time and about 33% taken by the ten largest. This specimen was alloreactive CD8+ T cells from a mixed lymphocyte reaction culture, taken before intestinal transplant. Subset in this sample: CFSE-low proliferating T cells sorted from roughly six-day pre-transplant mixed lymphocyte reaction (GvH or HvG direction). These receptors originate from a human patient who received an intestinal transplant.

The chain carries TRBV4-1 and TRBJ2-7, with 7 bases matching TRBD1. CDR3 length equals 15 residues. Germline CDR1 and CDR2: MGHRA and YSYEKL. The V segment lost 2 bases and the J segment 0 bases; nucleotides outside the gene matches: 4. CDR3 DNA: TGCGCCAGCAGCCAATTACAGGGGTCCTCCTACGAGCAGTACTTC. Its translation: CASSQLQGSSYEQYF.

This clone is judged medium-sized. This chain connects TRBV30 to TRBJ2-7, with TRBD2 matching over 10 bases. Germline loops: CDR1 GTSNPN, CDR2 SVGIG (reference sequence). V trimming: 5 bases; J trimming: 4 bases; junction bases outside the gene matches: 5. CDR3 size: 13 residues. CDR3 loop: CAWDSGGNYEQYF. The CDR3 DNA sequence: TGTGCCTGGGATAGCGGGGGGAATTACGAGCAGTACTTC.

This clone has just a few counts. The V and J genes are TRBV13 and TRBJ2-1; 13 nucleotides align to TRBD2. V trimming: 4 bases; J trimming: 6 bases; junction bases outside the gene matches: 9. Germline CDR1 PRHDT, CDR2 FYEKMQ (reference sequence). This CDR3 has 17 residues. CDR3 region: CASSSHRTSGRSNEQFF. In nucleotides, the CDR3 is TGTGCCAGCAGCTCACATAGGACTAGCGGGAGAAGCAATGAGCAGTTCTTC. The full variable domain, completed using reference TRBV13 and TRBJ2-1, is AAGVIQSPRHLIKEKRETATLKCYPIPRHDTVYWYQQGPGQDPQFLISFYEKMQSDKGSIPDRFSAQQFSDYHSELNMSSLELGDSALYFCASSSHRTSGRSNEQFFGPGTRLTVL.

This clone was seen only a few times. The V gene is TRBV19, the J gene TRBJ2-5; D is unresolved. CDR3 length: 13 residues. The germline CDR1 and CDR2 sequences are LNHDA and SQIVND (reference sequence). V dropped 6 bases and J dropped 0 bases, with 8 bases sitting between them. For the CDR3, the DNA is TGTGCCAGTAGGGGCAAGTACCAAGAGACCCAGTACTTC. Translated: CASRGKYQETQYF.

This clone was found a few times. The V and J genes are TRBV7-9 and TRBJ2-3; D perhaps matches TRBD2 (6 bases). Looked up from germline, CDR1 is SEHNR and CDR2 is FQNEAQ (reference sequence). The CDR3 sequence is 16 residues long. V lost 4 bases to trimming and J lost 2 bases, with 16 bases between them. In nucleotides, the CDR3 is TGTGCCAGCAGCTCGCCGGCGGTAGCGGCCACAGATACGCAGTATTTT. It specifies CASSSPAVAATDTQYF. The full variable domain, in which reference TRBV7-9 and TRBJ2-3 provide the parts outside the CDR3, is DTGVSQNPRHKITKRGQNVTFRCDPISEHNRLYWYRQTLGQGPEFLTYFQNEAQLEKSRLLSDRFSAERPKGSFSTLEIQRTEQGDSAMYLCASSSPAVAATDTQYFGPGTRLTVL.

This clone was detected only a few times. The rearrangement uses TRBV7-9 and TRBJ1-1, with 8 positions matching TRBD1. Germline CDR1 and CDR2: SEHNR and FQNEAQ (reference sequence). J gave up 4 bases and V 5 bases, and 9 bases lay outside the gene matches. The CDR3 has 15 residues. CDR3 in DNA: TGTGCCAGCAGCCACTCCCCTACAGGGGGCACTGAAGCTTTCTTT. Translating gives CASSHSPTGGTEAFF. Together with reference TRBV7-9 and TRBJ1-1, the CDR3 gives the full variable domain: DTGVSQNPRHKITKRGQNVTFRCDPISEHNRLYWYRQTLGQGPEFLTYFQNEAQLEKSRLLSDRFSAERPKGSFSTLEIQRTEQGDSAMYLCASSHSPTGGTEAFFGQGTRLTVV.

The J gene is TRBJ1-3, the V gene TRBV2; weak D call: TRBD1 (5 bases). The CDR3 has 13 residues. CDR1 SNHLY and CDR2 FYNNEI come from the germline V gene. V was clipped by 6 bases and J by 4 bases, with 10 bases between them. The CDR3 region has the DNA TGTGCCAGCAGGGACATCGGGGGAAACACCATATATTTT. Its translation is CASRDIGGNTIYF. The complete variable domain, with remaining parts taken from reference TRBV2 and TRBJ1-3, reads EPEVTQTPSHQVTQMGQEVILRCVPISNHLYFYWYRQILGQKVEFLVSFYNNEISEKSEIFDDQFSVERPDGSNFTLKIRSTKLEDSAMYFCASRDIGGNTIYFGEGSWLTVV.

The DNA for the CDR3 is TGTGCCAGCAGGTACCTAGGGGGCGCTAATTCACCCCTCCACTTT. Protein sequence: CASRYLGGANSPLHF. The genes are TRBV27 and TRBJ1-6, with TRBD1 identical over 7 bases. The CDR3 runs to 15 residues. V lost 6 bases to trimming and J lost 6 bases; unmatched junction nucleotides: 8. Germline V gene sequence: CDR1 MNHEY, CDR2 SMNVEV (reference sequence).